This is a list of T cell receptor beta chains from one sample in a study of T-cell memory formation after mild COVID-19. TCRdb called the 5' RACE reads again in MiXCR, with one record for every CDR3 protein. The top ten clones hold around 23% of a sample with more than 300,000 distinct CDR3 sequences, 20% to 25% of them seen once. The sample taken for sequencing was PBMCs or a T cell subset sorted from them (not recorded which). The source is a man between 18 and 29 years old who had mild COVID-19 (a few samples of this study predate the infection). Cell type and time point are not known. Both conserved end residues are part of each CDR3.

j_gene	v_gene	CDR3aa
TRBJ1-2	TRBV9	CASSPGTYGYTF
TRBJ1-2	TRBV6-5	CASSYYGSYGYTF
TRBJ1-5	TRBV4-1	CASSLRSNSNQPQHF
TRBJ2-3	TRBV7-2	CASSLRWRDTQYF
TRBJ2-4	TRBV7-2	CASSTPSAAGTLAKNIQYF
TRBJ1-1	TRBV6-5	CASSYHGRANTEAFF
TRBJ1-1	TRBV4-1	CASSQAGTGDTEAFF
TRBJ2-3	TRBV9	CASSWGTGRTDTQYF
TRBJ2-7	TRBV7-8	CASSLVGQTLYEQYF
TRBJ2-2	TRBV7-7	CASKAGPGTGELFF
TRBJ2-2	TRBV10-1	CASRPGTGESGELFF
TRBJ1-2	TRBV7-8	CASSLEGQGDYGYTF
TRBJ2-3	TRBV7-2	CARSSGGRTDTQYF
TRBJ1-2	TRBV7-2	CASSLIEDRGRSYGYTF
TRBJ2-1	TRBV4-3	CASSQVVGGVNEQFF
TRBJ2-7	TRBV20-1	CSATRGMTSEQYF
TRBJ1-2	TRBV7-9	CASSYQNYGYTF
TRBJ1-1	TRBV5-1	CATALEMNTEAFF
TRBJ1-1	TRBV6-1	CASSEGRGLEAFF
TRBJ1-2	TRBV7-8	CASSGPGGPMKGYTF
TRBJ1-6	TRBV5-1	CASSLVGLVNDSPLHF